Below are 28 T cell receptor beta chains sequenced from a single sample in a study of cytotoxic CD8 clonotypes in ibrutinib-treated CLL. Sequencing was performed with immunoSEQ multiplex PCR; in TCRdb, only in-frame clones are kept and a portion is missing. Of some 200,000 clones in the sample, over 55% are singletons; the top ten hold over 10%. The sequenced sample was PBMCs, obtained after 24 months of ibrutinib treatment. These receptors all come from a human donor with chronic lymphocytic leukemia.

The genes are TRBV27 and TRBJ2-7; TRBD2 matches 10 bases. Germline-derived CDR1 and CDR2 are MNHEY and SMNVEV (reference sequence). CDR3 length: 13 residues. J was trimmed by 2 bases and V by 8 bases; bases with no gene match: 3. This CDR3 is CASGLAGAYEQYF. As DNA, the CDR3 is TGTGCCAGCGGTCTAGCGGGAGCCTACGAGCAGTACTTC.

The CDR3 DNA reads as TGTGCCTGGAGGGCCTATCAGAGGGGAGCGCAGTACTTC. Its translation: CAWRAYQRGAQYF. The chain employs TRBV30 and TRBJ2-7, with D perhaps given as TRBD1 or TRBD2 (5 bases each). In germline, CDR1 is GTSNPN, CDR2 SVGIG (reference sequence). V gave up 3 bases and J gave up 9 bases, with 18 bases separating them. CDR3 length equals 13 residues.

This chain connects TRBV7-8 to TRBJ2-5; TRBD2 matches at 9 bases. The trim removed 0 bases at V and 1 base at J, leaving 3 bases unmatched. The germline CDR1 and CDR2 sequences are SGHVS and FQNEAQ. CDR3 length: 16 residues. The chain's CDR3 is CASSLASGRGQETQYF. In nucleotides, the CDR3 is TGTGCCAGCAGCTTAGCTAGCGGGAGAGGCCAAGAGACCCAGTACTTC.

This clone was detected only a few times. This CDR3 reads CASSRQTSANSYNEQFF. CDR3 sequence (DNA): TGCGCCAGCAGCCGACAGACTAGCGCGAACTCCTACAATGAGCAGTTCTTC. This chain joins TRBV4-3 and TRBJ2-1, with 8 positions matching TRBD2. With V trimmed by 4 bases and J by 0 bases, 8 bases remained unmatched. This CDR3 spans 17 amino acids. Germline V gene lookup returns CDR1 LGHNA and CDR2 YSLEER.

The chain has TRBV7-2 and TRBJ2-7; TRBD2 agrees at 9 bases. CDR1 and CDR2 (germline): SGHTA, FQGNSA. Trimming cost V 3 bases and J 6 bases; bases outside gene matches: 6. There are 14 residues in the CDR3. CDR3 bases: TGTGCCAGCAGCTTCGGCGGGAGGGCCTTCGAGCAGTACTTC. It encodes CASSFGGRAFEQYF.

Here the CDR3 DNA reads TGTGCCAGCAGCCAAGTTTCAGGGGAAGAGACCCAGTACTTC. Its protein product is CASSQVSGEETQYF. J is TRBJ2-5 and V is TRBV4-2; D might be TRBD1 (6 bases). The CDR3 length is 14 residues. V shed 1 base and J shed 3 bases, with 9 bases lying between them. Germline lookup yields CDR1 LGHNA and CDR2 YNFKEQ.

This clone appeared a few times. The genes are TRBV9 and TRBJ2-5; D is unclear. V lost 4 bases, J lost 2 bases, and 18 bases lay in between. Germline V gene data show CDR1 as SGDLS and CDR2 as YYNGEE. The CDR3 is 16 amino acids. CDR3 sequence reads: CASSQLRAGTQETQYF. The CDR3 DNA follows: TGTGCCAGCAGCCAGCTCCGGGCAGGCACTCAAGAGACCCAGTACTTC. Combining the CDR3 with reference TRBV9 and TRBJ2-5 gives the whole variable domain DSGVTQTPKHLITATGQRVTLRCSPRSGDLSVYWYQQSLDQGLQFLIQYYNGEERAKGNILERFSAQQFPDLHSELNLSSLELGDSALYFCASSQLRAGTQETQYFGPGTRLLVL.

This clone was counted only a few times. V usage is TRBV28 and J usage is TRBJ1-2, with 8 bases fitting TRBD1. CDR1 is MDHEN, CDR2 SYDVKM, per germline. The CDR3 is 13 amino acids. V lost 8 bases, J lost 7 bases, and 9 bases stayed unmatched. The CDR3 reads CASLQGDLFGYTF. In DNA form, the CDR3 reads TGTGCCAGCTTACAGGGGGATTTGTTTGGCTACACCTTC.

The genes are TRBV7-7 and TRBJ1-1; TRBD1 might be the D (6 bases). Germline-derived CDR1 and CDR2 are SSHAT and FNYEAQ (reference sequence). This CDR3 is built from 13 residues. The ends were cut back, 5 bases at V and 3 bases at J, with 10 bases in the middle. The CDR3 reads CASSRRQDTEAFF. The DNA of the CDR3 is TGTGCCAGCAGCCGCCGACAGGACACTGAAGCTTTCTTT.

This chain links TRBV28 with TRBJ2-7; D not resolved. Germline V gene sequence: CDR1 MDHEN, CDR2 SYDVKM. Trimming stripped 5 bases from V and 5 bases from J, with 19 bases between. The CDR3 sequence is 15 residues long. The CDR3 is CASSPPLRAGHEQYF. DNA for the CDR3: TGTGCCAGCAGTCCCCCCCTAAGGGCAGGCCACGAGCAGTACTTC.

This sequence joins TRBV19 and TRBJ1-5; D not resolved. Between the trimmed V and J ends, which lost 7 bases and 0 bases, there was a span of 10 bases. Per the germline V gene, CDR1 is LNHDA and CDR2 is SQIVND (reference sequence). The CDR3 spans 14 residues. The DNA of the CDR3 is TGTGCCAGTACGTCGTACGATAGCAATCAGCCCCAGCATTTT. The encoded protein is CASTSYDSNQPQHF. Supplemented by reference TRBV19 and TRBJ1-5, the full variable domain reads DGGITQSPKYLFRKEGQNVTLSCEQNLNHDAMYWYRQDPGQGLRLIYYSQIVNDFQKGDIAEGYSVSREKKESFPLTVTSAQKNPTAFYLCASTSYDSNQPQHFGDGTRLSIL.

The chain employs TRBV27 and TRBJ2-7; the match to TRBD2 covers 10 bases. Germline assignment: CDR1 MNHEY and CDR2 SMNVEV (reference sequence). The CDR3 is 14 residues long. Trimming cost V 3 bases and J 1 base; bases outside gene matches: 0. This chain's CDR3 is CASSLGLASYEQYF. The CDR3 nucleotides are TGTGCCAGCAGTTTGGGACTAGCGTCCTACGAGCAGTACTTC.

The CDR3 spells CSVDKDEKLFF. The CDR3 DNA reads as TGCAGCGTTGATAAAGATGAAAAACTGTTTTTT. The chain is built from TRBV29-1 and TRBJ1-4, with D hard to call. The CDR3 loop spans 11 amino acids. Germline CDR1 and CDR2: SQVTM and ANQGSEA. Deletions cut 3 bases from V and 6 bases from J, with 5 bases between.

This clone has only a few counts. This sequence joins TRBV28 and TRBJ2-1; 11 nucleotides agree with TRBD1. This CDR3 is 15 amino acids long. V shed 8 bases and J 7 bases; nucleotides not matched to a gene: 10. CDR1 and CDR2 (germline): MDHEN, SYDVKM. This chain's CDR3 is CASGTGGYWGNEQFF. In DNA, the CDR3 is TGTGCCAGCGGGACAGGGGGATATTGGGGTAATGAGCAGTTCTTC.

This clone was seen a handful of times. The gene calls are TRBV29-1 and TRBJ1-1; tentatively, D is TRBD1 (5 bases). Germline loops: CDR1 SQVTM, CDR2 ANQGSEA. CDR3 length equals 14 residues. V gave up 5 bases and J gave up 0 bases, with 13 bases separating them. The CDR3 sequence is CSVPQGAVNTEAFF. CDR3 sequence (DNA): TGCAGCGTTCCCCAAGGGGCCGTGAACACTGAAGCTTTCTTT.

The chain couples TRBV29-1 to TRBJ1-2, with TRBD1 matching 10 bases. CDR3 length: 13 amino acids. Germline assignment: CDR1 SQVTM and CDR2 ANQGSEA. V was pared by 7 bases and J by 7 bases, with 9 bases of the junction left unmatched. The CDR3 sequence is CSGRGTGEGGYTF. CDR3 DNA: TGCAGCGGGAGGGGGACAGGGGAGGGTGGCTACACCTTC.

The chain is built from TRBV7-2 and TRBJ2-2; 9 bases agree with TRBD1. CDR1 and CDR2 from the germline V gene are SGHTA and FQGNSA. The V gene end was trimmed by 6 bases and the J gene end by 5 bases; junction bases not matched to a gene: 13. The CDR3 has 17 residues. CDR3 protein: CASSPNTGGWSTGELFF. CDR3 nucleotides: TGTGCCAGCAGTCCCAACACAGGGGGCTGGTCGACCGGGGAGCTGTTTTTT.

The V gene is TRBV7-9, the J gene TRBJ2-7; TRBD1 or TRBD2 may be the D gene (6 bases each). V shed 5 bases and J shed 3 bases, with 23 bases lying between them. The CDR3 is 17 amino acids. CDR1 is SEHNR, CDR2 FQNEAQ, per germline (reference sequence). DNA of the CDR3: TGTGCCAGCAGCCTATCGCGATCCGGGGGCTCGGTCTACGAGCAGTACTTC. Translation: CASSLSRSGGSVYEQYF.

A note on this clone: The sample carries other DNA sequences with the same CDR3. This chain connects TRBV20-1 to TRBJ2-7; D not certain. The CDR3 has 11 amino acids. V lost 6 bases to trimming and J lost 2 bases, with 8 bases between them. CDR1 and CDR2 (germline): DFQATT, SNEGSKA (reference sequence). CDR3 DNA sequence: TGCAGTGCCGCAACAGCCTACGAGCAGTACTTC. This translates into CSAATAYEQYF.

This CDR3 is CASSPGTGNQPQHF. CDR3 DNA: TGTGCCAGCAGCCCAGGGACAGGGAATCAGCCCCAGCATTTT. This chain joins TRBV11-2 and TRBJ1-5; 9 bases match TRBD1. The V gene's germline CDR1 is SGHAT and CDR2 FQNNGV. The CDR3 spans 14 residues. The trim removed 5 bases at V and 4 bases at J, leaving 3 bases unmatched. Full variable domain (missing parts from reference TRBV11-2 and TRBJ1-5): EAGVAQSPRYKIIEKRQSVAFWCNPISGHATLYWYQQILGQGPKLLIQFQNNGVVDDSQLPKDRFSAERLKGVDSTLKIQPAKLEDSAVYLCASSPGTGNQPQHFGDGTRLSIL.

V usage is TRBV30 and J usage is TRBJ2-1; TRBD2 matches 8 bases. This CDR3 region has 16 residues. Germline CDR1 is GTSNPN and CDR2 is SVGIG (reference sequence). The V and J ends lost 0 bases and 6 bases, in that order; junction bases with no gene match: 10. The CDR3 region has the DNA TGTGCCTGGAGTGTGCTTTTCGGGACTAGGGGCAATGAGCAGTTCTTC. Translated, it gives CAWSVLFGTRGNEQFF.

This chain uses TRBV25-1 with TRBJ2-7; D possibly corresponds to TRBD2 (5 bases). Germline V gene data show CDR1 as MGHDK and CDR2 as SYGVNS. Trimming shortened V by 1 base and J by 4 bases, and 17 bases separated the two germline ends. The CDR3 has 16 residues. DNA of the CDR3: TGTGCCAGCAGTGAATCATTCCGGCAGTCGGGGTACGAGCAGTACTTC. It translates to CASSESFRQSGYEQYF.

This chain joins TRBV15 and TRBJ2-6; D gene ambiguous. Germline V gives CDR1 LNHNV, CDR2 YYDKDF (reference sequence). The length of the CDR3 is 15 residues. V dropped 0 bases and J dropped 2 bases, with 5 bases sitting between them. The CDR3 DNA reads as TGTGCCACCAGCAGAGATGGGGCTGGGGCCAACGTCCTGACTTTC. The encoded protein is CATSRDGAGANVLTF.

This clone was observed a few times. The chain recombines TRBV14 with TRBJ1-3; D unclear. Germline-derived CDR1 and CDR2 are SGHDN and FVKESK. CDR3 length equals 15 residues. The V and J ends lost 3 bases and 0 bases respectively, with 9 bases between them. The CDR3 here is CASSQVNPSGNTIYF. As DNA, the CDR3 is TGTGCCAGCAGCCAGGTCAACCCCTCTGGAAACACCATATATTTT. The variable domain in full, completed from reference TRBV14 and TRBJ1-3, reads EAGVTQFPSHSVIEKGQTVTLRCDPISGHDNLYWYRRVMGKEIKFLLHFVKESKQDESGMPNNRFLAERTGGTYSTLKVQPAELEDSGVYFCASSQVNPSGNTIYFGEGSWLTVV.

The chain joins TRBV27 to TRBJ2-3; 7 nucleotides agree with TRBD2. The CDR3 contains 16 residues. Unmatched junction bases numbered 4, after V lost 0 bases and J lost 1 base. The V gene's germline CDR1 is MNHEY and CDR2 SMNVEV (reference sequence). This CDR3 reads CASSLSKAGGTDTQYF. The CDR3 DNA reads TGTGCCAGCAGTTTATCGAAGGCGGGAGGCACAGATACGCAGTATTTT.

The rearrangement uses TRBV6-5 and TRBJ1-3; tentative D call: TRBD1 (5 bases). This CDR3 comprises 15 residues. V was pared by 0 bases and J by 4 bases, with 10 bases between. From germline, CDR1 is MNHEY and CDR2 SVGAGI. CDR3: CASSYSTAGGNTIYF. The CDR3 DNA reads TGTGCCAGCAGTTACTCGACCGCAGGGGGAAACACCATATATTTT.

Comments on this clone: Other nucleotide sequences in the sample specify the same CDR3. V is TRBV9 and J is TRBJ2-2, with a possible D match to TRBD2 (5 bases). Trimming cost V 2 bases and J 0 bases, with 8 bases left between them. Germline V gene sequence: CDR1 SGDLS, CDR2 YYNGEE. This CDR3 has 15 residues. Here the CDR3 reads CASSVVGTNTGELFF. The CDR3, as DNA: TGTGCCAGCAGCGTGGTCGGGACGAACACCGGGGAGCTGTTTTTT.

The rearrangement joins TRBV7-2 to TRBJ2-7; TRBD2 aligns across 9 bases. CDR3 length: 13 amino acids. V was clipped by 3 bases and J by 5 bases; unmatched bases: 2. Germline V gene lookup returns CDR1 SGHTA and CDR2 FQGNSA. Here the CDR3 reads CASSFLAGNEQYF. CDR3 nucleotide sequence: TGTGCCAGCAGCTTCCTAGCGGGAAACGAGCAGTACTTC.